Below are 13 T cell receptor beta chains sequenced from a single sample in a study of vaccination and CD4 T cells after COVID-19. Treatment in this sample: approximately 9-day PBMC culture with coronavirus spike peptide pools or control peptides (ViraFEST assay). At the Johns Hopkins FTIC core, DNA taken from cultured CD4+ T cells was sequenced by way of the Oncomine TCR Beta short-read assay. MiXCR, applied by TCRdb to the PCR reads, yields one record per CDR3 protein. Of under 25,000 distinct CDR3 sequences in the sample, about half were seen once. Antigen specificity for these receptors is unknown. The sequencing input was CD4+ T cells from blood, cultured in vitro. The receptors shown here come from a human donor who had recovered from COVID-19.

The rearrangement joins TRBV12-3 or TRBV12-4 to TRBJ1-1, with 7 bases matching TRBD1. V shed 7 bases, J shed 1 base, and the junction held 15 bases outside the gene matches. The CDR3 is 17 amino acids. CDR3 residues: CASTRRRTGMKNTEAFF. CDR3 sequence (DNA): TGTGCCAGCACCCGAAGACGGACAGGTATGAAGAACACTGAAGCTTTCTTT.

This clonotype has only a few counts. V gene TRBV18 combines with J gene TRBJ1-1; tentatively, D is TRBD1 (5 bases). Germline CDR1 and CDR2: KGHSH and LQKENI. The CDR3 contains 13 residues. Trimming took off 2 bases at V and 4 bases at J, with 8 bases between the two ends. The CDR3 is CASSPRGVTEAFF. The CDR3 nucleotides are TGTGCCAGCTCACCAAGGGGTGTCACTGAAGCTTTCTTT.

This clonotype was detected once. V and J are TRBV4-2 and TRBJ1-6; D is unclear. Trimming shortened V by 4 bases and J by 5 bases, and 9 bases separated the two germline ends. CDR3 length: 14 residues. Germline V CDR1 and CDR2: LGHNA, YNFKEQ. For the CDR3, the DNA is TGTGCCAGCAGCCCCGCCGGTAATAATTCACCCCTCCACTTT. Translation: CASSPAGNNSPLHF.

This clonotype was seen more than once but under ten times. The chain uses TRBV4-1 and TRBJ1-1, with D uncertain. CDR1 is MGHRA, CDR2 YSYEKL, per germline. This CDR3 spans 13 amino acids. V lost 2 bases, J lost 5 bases, and 9 bases lay in between. The CDR3, as DNA: TGCGCCAGCAGCCAAACGGCGAGGACTGAAGCTTTCTTT. Translated: CASSQTARTEAFF.

This clonotype was recorded a few times. This chain joins TRBV24-1 and TRBJ1-5; possible D gene TRBD1, 6 bases. CDR1 and CDR2 from the germline V gene are KGHDR and SFDVKD. The CDR3 is 15 amino acids. Trimming left V 4 bases short and J 2 bases short, with 11 bases between. CDR3 sequence (DNA): TGTGCCACCAGTGACTCAGGGGACGGCAATCAGCCCCAGCATTTT. This sequence encodes CATSDSGDGNQPQHF.

This clonotype has only a few counts. The genes are TRBV7-2 and TRBJ2-3; D uncertain. This CDR3 is 14 amino acids long. V was pared by 1 base and J by 0 bases, with 5 bases between. CDR1 SGHTA and CDR2 FQGNSA come from the germline V gene. CDR3 loop: CASSLVTSTDTQYF. For the CDR3, the DNA is TGTGCCAGCAGCTTAGTCACTAGCACAGATACGCAGTATTTT.

The chain has TRBV20-1 and TRBJ2-5, with TRBD1 matching over 8 bases. After removal of 3 bases from V and 2 bases from J, the junction contained 8 bases not matched to a gene. This CDR3 is 15 amino acids long. Germline V gene sequence: CDR1 DFQATT, CDR2 SNEGSKA (reference sequence). CDR3 sequence reads: CSASPTGVGQETQYF. DNA of the CDR3: TGCAGTGCTAGCCCGACAGGGGTCGGGCAAGAGACCCAGTACTTC.

The V and J genes are TRBV14 and TRBJ2-3; tentative D call: TRBD2 (6 bases). The V gene lost 2 bases and the J gene lost 2 bases, with 11 bases spanning the gap. The CDR3 runs 15 residues. From germline, CDR1 is SGHDN and CDR2 FVKESK. In DNA, the CDR3 is TGTGCCAGCAGCCAACTGACTAGTCCCACAGATACGCAGTATTTT. Encoded protein: CASSQLTSPTDTQYF. Full variable domain (remainder filled in from reference TRBV14 and TRBJ2-3): EAGVTQFPSHSVIEKGQTVTLRCDPISGHDNLYWYRRVMGKEIKFLLHFVKESKQDESGMPNNRFLAERTGGTYSTLKVQPAELEDSGVYFCASSQLTSPTDTQYFGPGTRLTVL.

As concerns this clonotype: Germline is not matched at one junction end, which may reflect a read error. The rearrangement links TRBV7-9 to TRBJ1-1; D call uncertain. The CDR3 length is 13 residues. Germline CDR1 is SEHNR and CDR2 is FQNEAQ (reference sequence). The CDR3 DNA is TGCGCCAGCAGCTTGGCCGAACCATATGAAGCTTTCTTT. It encodes CASSLAEPYEAFF.

The genes are TRBV6-1 and TRBJ2-1; TRBD1 is a possible D gene (8 bases). Looked up from germline, CDR1 is MNHNS and CDR2 is SASEGT. The CDR3 consists of 15 residues. V was pared by 6 bases and J by 5 bases, with 17 bases between. CDR3 nucleotide sequence: TGTGCCAGCAGCCCTGGACAGGGAGGGAACAATGAGCAGTTCTTC. Protein: CASSPGQGGNNEQFF.

The CDR3 region is CASSYREGDEQYF. The CDR3 DNA reads as TGCGCCAGCAGCTACAGGGAAGGAGACGAGCAGTACTTC. The chain recombines TRBV5-1 with TRBJ2-7, with D perhaps TRBD1 (6 bases). CDR3 size: 13 residues. Germline values: CDR1 SGHRS, CDR2 YFSETQ. V dropped 3 bases and J dropped 5 bases, with 12 bases sitting between them.

The DNA for the CDR3 is TGTGCCATCGCCCAGGGGGGATACGGCTACACCTTC. Encoded protein: CAIAQGGYGYTF. The chain has TRBV10-3 and TRBJ1-2; 7 bases fit TRBD1. CDR1 and CDR2 (germline): ENHRY, SYGVKD. The ends lost 8 bases at V and 8 bases at J; junction bases unmatched: 8. The CDR3 has 12 residues.

This clonotype has a handful of counts. The chain joins TRBV5-1 to TRBJ2-7, with D perhaps TRBD2 (6 bases). The CDR3 covers 14 residues. V was shortened by 4 bases and J by 2 bases, with 13 bases between the two germline ends. CDR1 is SGHRS and CDR2 is YFSETQ in the germline V gene. CDR3 loop: CASSGGTVTYEQYF. The CDR3, as DNA: TGCGCCAGCAGCGGGGGGACCGTTACCTACGAGCAGTACTTC. Drawing the rest from reference TRBV5-1 and TRBJ2-7, the complete variable domain is KAGVTQTPRYLIKTRGQQVTLSCSPISGHRSVSWYQQTPGQGLQFLFEYFSETQRNKGNFPGRFSGRQFSNSRSEMNVSTLELGDSALYLCASSGGTVTYEQYFGPGTRLTVT.